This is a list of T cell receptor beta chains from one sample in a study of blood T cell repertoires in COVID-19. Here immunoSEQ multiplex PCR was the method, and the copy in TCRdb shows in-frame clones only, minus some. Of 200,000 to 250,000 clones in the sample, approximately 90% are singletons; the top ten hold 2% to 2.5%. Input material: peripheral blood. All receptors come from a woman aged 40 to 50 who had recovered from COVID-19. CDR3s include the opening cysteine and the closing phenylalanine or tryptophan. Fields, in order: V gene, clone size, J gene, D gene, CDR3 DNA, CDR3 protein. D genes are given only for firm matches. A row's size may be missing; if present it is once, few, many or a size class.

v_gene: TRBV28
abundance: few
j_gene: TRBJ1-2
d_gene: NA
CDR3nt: TGTGCCAGCAGTTCGCGGGACCTATATGGCTACACCTTC
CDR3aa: CASSSRDLYGYTF

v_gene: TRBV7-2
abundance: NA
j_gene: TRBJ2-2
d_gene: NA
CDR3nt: TGTGCCAGCAGTTTCAGTTCGCCCGGGGAGCTGTTTTTT
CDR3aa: CASSFSSPGELFF

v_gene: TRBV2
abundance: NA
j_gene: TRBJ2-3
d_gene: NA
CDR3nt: TGTGCCAGAGAGCACCTCGCGGGGTTGAGGTCAGATACGCAGTATTTT
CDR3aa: CAREHLAGLRSDTQYF

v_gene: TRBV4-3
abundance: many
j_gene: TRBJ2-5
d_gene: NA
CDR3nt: TGCGCCAGCAGCCAAGATGGGTCGGGGAGTCAAGAGACCCAGTACTTC
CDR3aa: CASSQDGSGSQETQYF

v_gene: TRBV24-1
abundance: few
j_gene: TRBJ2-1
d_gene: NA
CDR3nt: TGTGCCACCAGTGATCCTGCTAGCCTCTCCTACAATGAGCAGTTCTTC
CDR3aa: CATSDPASLSYNEQFF

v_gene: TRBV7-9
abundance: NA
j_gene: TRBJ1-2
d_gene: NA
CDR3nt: TGTGCCAGCAGCATCCTCCAGGGGACTAACTATGGCTACACCTTC
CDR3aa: CASSILQGTNYGYTF

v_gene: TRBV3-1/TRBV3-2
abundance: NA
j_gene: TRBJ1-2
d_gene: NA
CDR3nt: TGTGCCAGCGCCGGGGGGCTTGGGGTTCGCGACTATGGCTACACCTTC
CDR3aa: CASAGGLGVRDYGYTF

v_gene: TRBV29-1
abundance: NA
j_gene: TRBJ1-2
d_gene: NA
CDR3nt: TGCAGCGTCGCAGCACCTGCCAGGAACTATGGCTACACCTTC
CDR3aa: CSVAAPARNYGYTF

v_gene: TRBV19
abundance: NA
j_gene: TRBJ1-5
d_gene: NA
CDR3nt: TGTGCCAGTAATACACAGGGTACCAATCAGCCCCAGCATTTT
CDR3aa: CASNTQGTNQPQHF

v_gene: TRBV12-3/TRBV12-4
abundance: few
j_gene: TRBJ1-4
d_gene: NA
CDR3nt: TGTGCCAGCAGTTCCGGACAAGGGGAAAAACTGTTTTTT
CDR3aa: CASSSGQGEKLFF

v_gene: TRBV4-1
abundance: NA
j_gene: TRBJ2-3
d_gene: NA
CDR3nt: TGCGCCAGCAGCCAACTTAAGAGAGATACGCAGTATTTT
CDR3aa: CASSQLKRDTQYF

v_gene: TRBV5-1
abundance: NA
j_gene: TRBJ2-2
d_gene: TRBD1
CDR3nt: TGCGCCAGCAGCTCACGGACAGGGAAGGCCGGGGAGCTGTTTTTT
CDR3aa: CASSSRTGKAGELFF

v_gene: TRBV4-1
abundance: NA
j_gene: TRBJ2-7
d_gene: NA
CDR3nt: TGCGCCAGCAGCCGCACCAAGGCGGTATCCTCTTACGAGCAGTACTTC
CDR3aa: CASSRTKAVSSYEQYF

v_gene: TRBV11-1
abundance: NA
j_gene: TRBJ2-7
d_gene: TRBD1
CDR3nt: TGTGCCAGCGCCCCCGGGACAGGGCCTTCCGAGCAGTACTTC
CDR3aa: CASAPGTGPSEQYF

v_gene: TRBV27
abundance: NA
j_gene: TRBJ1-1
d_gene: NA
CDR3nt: TGTGCCAGCAGTTTATTGGACAGGAACACTGAAGCTTTCTTT
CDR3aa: CASSLLDRNTEAFF

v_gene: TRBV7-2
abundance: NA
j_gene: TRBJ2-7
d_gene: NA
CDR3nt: TGTGCCAGCAGCCACGTGTCAGGGCCCGCTCAGGAGCAGTACTTC
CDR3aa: CASSHVSGPAQEQYF

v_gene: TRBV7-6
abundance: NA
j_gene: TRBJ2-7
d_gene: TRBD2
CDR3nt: TGTGCCAGCAGCGCACTTAGCGGGCTCCCCTACGAGCAGTACTTC
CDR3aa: CASSALSGLPYEQYF

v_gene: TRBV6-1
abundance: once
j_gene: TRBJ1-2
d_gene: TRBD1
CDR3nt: TGTGCCAGCAGTGAAGCTTCGGAGTTTGGGACAGGGGTAGGCTACACCTTC
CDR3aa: CASSEASEFGTGVGYTF

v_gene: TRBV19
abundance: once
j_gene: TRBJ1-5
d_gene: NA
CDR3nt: TGTGCCAGTAGAACGGGAGGGGGGTACAATCAGCCCCAGCATTTT
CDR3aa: CASRTGGGYNQPQHF

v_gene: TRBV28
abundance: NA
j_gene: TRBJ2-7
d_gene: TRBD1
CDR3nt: TGTGCCAGCAGCCTCACAGGGGGCGCATCCAAAGAGCAGTACTTC
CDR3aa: CASSLTGGASKEQYF

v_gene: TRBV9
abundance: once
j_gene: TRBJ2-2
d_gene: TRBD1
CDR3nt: TGTGCCAGCAGCCAAAGACAGGGGAGAACGGGGGAGCTGTTTTTT
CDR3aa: CASSQRQGRTGELFF

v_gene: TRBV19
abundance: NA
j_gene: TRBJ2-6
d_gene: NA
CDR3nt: TGTGCCAGTGGGGCAGGGGTCGGGGCCAACGTCCTGACTTTC
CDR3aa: CASGAGVGANVLTF

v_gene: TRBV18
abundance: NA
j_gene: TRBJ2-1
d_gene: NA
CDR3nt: TGTGCCAGCTCAGAAAACAGAGTACAGGGAAACAATGAGCAGTTCTTC
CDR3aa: CASSENRVQGNNEQFF

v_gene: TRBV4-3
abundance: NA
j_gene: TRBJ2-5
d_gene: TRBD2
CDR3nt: TGCGCCAGCAGCCAAGGGGGGGGAGGGGAAGAGACCCAGTACTTC
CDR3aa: CASSQGGGGEETQYF

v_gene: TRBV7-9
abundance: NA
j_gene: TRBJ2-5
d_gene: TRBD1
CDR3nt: TGTGCCAGCAGCTTAGCCGGGACAGCCCTTGAGACCCAGTACTTC
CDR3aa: CASSLAGTALETQYF

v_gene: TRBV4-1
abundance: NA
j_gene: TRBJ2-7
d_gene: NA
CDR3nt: TGCGCCAGCAGCCCTACGGGGGGCGGTCCCGAGCAGTACTTC
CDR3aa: CASSPTGGGPEQYF

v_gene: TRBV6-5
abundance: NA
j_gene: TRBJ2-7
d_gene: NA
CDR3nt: TGTGCCAGCAGTGACTCCACAGGGTTCGAGCAGTACTTC
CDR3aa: CASSDSTGFEQYF

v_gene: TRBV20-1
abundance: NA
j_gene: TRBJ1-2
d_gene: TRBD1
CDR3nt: TGCAGTGCTAGTTGGGACAGGAGTAACTATGGCTACACCTTC
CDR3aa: CSASWDRSNYGYTF

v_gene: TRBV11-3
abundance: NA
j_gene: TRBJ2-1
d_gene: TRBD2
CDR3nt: TGTGCCAGCAGCTTAGGAGGAGCGGGGGGTCAGGGTGAGCAGTTCTTC
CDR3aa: CASSLGGAGGQGEQFF

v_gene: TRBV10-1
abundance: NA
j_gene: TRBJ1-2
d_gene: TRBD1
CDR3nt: TGCGCCACCCCATGCGAGTGGCAGGGGGCGTGGGGCTACACCTTC
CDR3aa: CATPCEWQGAWGYTF

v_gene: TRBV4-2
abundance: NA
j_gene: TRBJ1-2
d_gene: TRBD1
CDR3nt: TGTGCCAGCAGCCAAGTACAGGGGGCGAATGGCTACACCTTC
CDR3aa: CASSQVQGANGYTF